Listed below are T cell receptor beta chains from one sample, sequenced in a study of blood T cell repertoires in COVID-19. Some clones are missing from TCRdb's copy, which holds only in-frame ones; the method was immunoSEQ multiplex PCR. The profile shows around 200,000 clones, about 85% of them singletons. What was sequenced was peripheral blood. These receptors all come from a young woman who had recovered from COVID-19. CDR3s include the opening cysteine and the closing phenylalanine or tryptophan. A D gene is named only where the DNA matches it firmly. Only part of the rows carry a size: once, few, many, or a class if the clone is expanded.

14	TRBV19	-	TRBJ1-6	once	CASSTSREGSPLHF	TGTGCCAGTAGTACATCAAGGGAGGGTTCACCCCTCCACTTT
13	TRBV12-3/TRBV12-4	TRBD1	TRBJ1-2	-	CASSPGTGEGYTF	TGTGCCAGCAGTCCAGGGACAGGGGAGGGCTACACCTTC
14	TRBV28	TRBD2	TRBJ2-2	-	CASRSGRDTGELFF	TGTGCCAGCCGGAGTGGGAGGGACACCGGGGAGCTGTTTTTT
13	TRBV29-1	-	TRBJ2-1	-	CSVGRSPYNEQFF	TGCAGCGTAGGGAGGTCGCCCTACAATGAGCAGTTCTTC
15	TRBV5-1	-	TRBJ2-3	-	CATQDGGRSTDTQYF	TGCGCCACCCAGGACGGGGGGCGCAGCACAGATACGCAGTATTTT
15	TRBV10-3	-	TRBJ2-6	-	CAISGSNSGANVLTF	TGTGCCATCAGTGGGTCTAATTCTGGGGCCAACGTCCTGACTTTC
13	TRBV11-2	-	TRBJ1-3	-	CASSVTVGNTIYF	TGTGCCAGCAGCGTGACAGTTGGAAACACCATATATTTT
13	TRBV3-1/TRBV3-2	-	TRBJ2-5	-	CASSQAGKETQYF	TGTGCCAGCAGCCAAGCGGGAAAGGAGACCCAGTACTTC
19	TRBV19	TRBD2	TRBJ2-7	once	CASSIAGTSGGMSSYEQYF	TGTGCCAGTAGTATCGCGGGAACTAGCGGGGGAATGAGCTCCTACGAGCAGTACTTC
12	TRBV27	TRBD1	TRBJ1-1	-	CATGQGNTEAFF	TGTGCCACGGGACAGGGGAACACTGAAGCTTTCTTT
14	TRBV9	TRBD2	TRBJ2-5	-	CASSALADKETQYF	TGTGCCAGCAGCGCTCTAGCGGATAAAGAGACCCAGTACTTC
14	TRBV5-5	-	TRBJ1-2	-	CASSGTTGSYGYTF	TGTGCCAGCAGCGGTACTACAGGATCCTATGGCTACACCTTC
15	TRBV7-6	TRBD2	TRBJ2-7	-	CASSGLAGGPYEQYF	TGTGCCAGCAGCGGGCTAGCGGGAGGACCCTACGAGCAGTACTTC
16	TRBV30	TRBD2	TRBJ2-1	few	CAWSVRLAGAYNEQFF	TGTGCCTGGAGTGTACGTCTAGCGGGAGCCTACAATGAGCAGTTCTTC
14	TRBV12-5	-	TRBJ2-7	-	CASGPFGQGYEQYF	TGTGCTAGTGGGCCGTTTGGGCAGGGCTACGAGCAGTACTTC
17	TRBV7-2	-	TRBJ2-2	-	CASSLVLAAGNTGELFF	TGTGCCAGCAGCTTAGTCTTGGCAGCGGGGAACACCGGGGAGCTGTTTTTT
18	TRBV4-3	TRBD1	TRBJ2-6	-	CASSQDRVTGVGANVLTF	TGCGCCAGCAGCCAAGATCGGGTCACAGGGGTTGGGGCCAACGTCCTGACTTTC
14	TRBV18	TRBD1	TRBJ2-7	-	CASSKPGQRYEQYF	TGTGCCAGCTCAAAACCGGGACAGAGATACGAGCAGTACTTC
13	TRBV5-5	-	TRBJ2-7	-	CASSGGNSYEQYF	TGTGCCAGCAGCGGGGGGAACTCCTACGAGCAGTACTTC
17	TRBV7-6	TRBD2	TRBJ2-7	-	CASSPPGLAEGPYEQYF	TGTGCCAGCAGCCCGCCGGGACTAGCGGAGGGGCCCTACGAGCAGTACTTC
15	TRBV30	-	TRBJ1-2	-	CAWSVGEGVFYGYTF	TGTGCCTGGAGTGTAGGGGAAGGGGTTTTCTATGGCTACACCTTC
16	TRBV14	TRBD1	TRBJ1-1	-	CASSHVTGIENTEAFF	TGTGCCAGCAGCCACGTGACAGGGATTGAGAACACTGAAGCTTTCTTT
13	TRBV2	-	TRBJ1-5	-	CASSDDNNQPQHF	TGTGCCAGCAGTGATGACAACAATCAGCCCCAGCATTTT